This TCR beta chain stems from a study of T cells in Graves' hyperthyroidism and ophthalmopathy. Overall study context: The initial diagnosis was the point when peripheral blood was collected, ahead of any treatment. The study's findings and limits: Blood also held most thyroid clonotypes expanded beyond 0.001.

Patients counted as stable if ophthalmopathy did not develop within 18 months. Disease duration under 2 months; hyperthyroidism patients were aged 18 to 65. It was RNA transcripts that yielded the amplified TCR beta CDR3 regions. The HTBI primer set drove a first-round RT-PCR of the TCR CDR3. TCRdb reprocessed the multiplex PCR reads via MiXCR and lists one record per CDR3 protein. The repertoire holds about 560,000 distinct CDR3 sequences, with over 15% as singletons. This clonotype was observed at least ten times. Its antigen is not identified. Trimming left V 0 bases short and J 5 bases short, with 7 bases between. Germline V gene sequence: CDR1 LGHDT, CDR2 YNNKEL (reference sequence). The CDR3 totals 13 residues.

The source material was blood. This sequence originates from a woman aged 18-30 years with Graves' hyperthyroidism. This chain joins TRBV3-1 and TRBJ2-5; D remains ambiguous. Here the CDR3 reads CASSQEASETQYF. CDR3 DNA sequence: TGTGCCAGCAGCCAAGAGGCGTCGGAGACCCAGTACTTC.